This TCR beta chain was recovered during a study of T cells in Graves' hyperthyroidism and ophthalmopathy. The source material, RNA transcripts, was used to amplify TCR beta CDR3 regions. The primer set for the first-round RT-PCR of the TCR CDR3 was HTBI. TCRdb fed the multiplex PCR reads into MiXCR, producing one record per CDR3 protein. The repertoire holds a few hundred thousand distinct CDR3 sequences, with less than 25% as singletons. An absence of ophthalmopathy progression within 18 months meant stable Graves' hyperthyroidism. Source material for PBMCs was around 10 ml fresh peripheral blood. Germline lookup yields CDR1 SQVTM and CDR2 ANQGSEA. V was clipped by 5 bases and J by 8 bases, with 12 bases between them. The CDR3 is 11 amino acids. This clonotype has a count of ten or more.

Material: blood. The chain carries TRBV29-1 and TRBJ1-1; D is possibly TRBD1 (6 bases). This clonotype was obtained from a man aged 18 to 30 with Graves' hyperthyroidism. Here the CDR3 DNA reads TGCAGCGTTCAGGGGCCCTACGAAGCTTTCTTT. Translated: CSVQGPYEAFF. The full variable domain, with the rest looked up from reference TRBV29-1 and TRBJ1-1, is SAVISQKPSRDICQRGTSLTIQCQVDSQVTMMFWYRQQPGQSLTLIATANQGSEATYESGFVIDKFPISRPNLTFSTLTVSNMSPEDSSIYLCSVQGPYEAFFGQGTRLTVV.